The following is a TCR beta chain sequence with its context. These data come from a study of control samples from healthy donors and cancer patients. The CDR3 totals 16 residues. Germline assignment: CDR1 MDHEN and CDR2 SYDVKM. V was pared by 2 bases and J by 4 bases, with 8 bases of the junction left unmatched. TCRdb keeps only in-frame clones here, not all; method: immunoSEQ multiplex PCR. The data contain about 79,000 clones, roughly 93% of them singletons. The TCR sequence derives from a woman between 40 and 55 years old with lung cancer. Sequencing input: PBMCs. This chain uses TRBV28 with TRBJ2-7; 10 nucleotides agree with TRBD1. The CDR3 reads CASSLKGTGVGYEQYF. The CDR3 region has the DNA TGTGCCAGCAGTTTAAAGGGGACAGGGGTGGGGTACGAGCAGTACTTC.